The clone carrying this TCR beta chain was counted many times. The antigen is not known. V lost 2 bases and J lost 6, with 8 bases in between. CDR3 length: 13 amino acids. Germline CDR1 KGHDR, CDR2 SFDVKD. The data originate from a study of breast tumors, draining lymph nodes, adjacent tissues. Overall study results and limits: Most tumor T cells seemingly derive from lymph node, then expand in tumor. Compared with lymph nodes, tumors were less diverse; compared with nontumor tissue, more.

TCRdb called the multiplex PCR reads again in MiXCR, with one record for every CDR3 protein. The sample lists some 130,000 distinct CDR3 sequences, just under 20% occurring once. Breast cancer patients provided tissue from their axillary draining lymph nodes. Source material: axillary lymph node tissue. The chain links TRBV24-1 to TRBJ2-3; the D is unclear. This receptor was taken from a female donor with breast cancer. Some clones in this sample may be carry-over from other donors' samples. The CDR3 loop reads CATSDSGRDTQYF. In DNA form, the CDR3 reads TGTGCCACCAGTGATTCGGGCCGGGATACGCAGTATTTT.